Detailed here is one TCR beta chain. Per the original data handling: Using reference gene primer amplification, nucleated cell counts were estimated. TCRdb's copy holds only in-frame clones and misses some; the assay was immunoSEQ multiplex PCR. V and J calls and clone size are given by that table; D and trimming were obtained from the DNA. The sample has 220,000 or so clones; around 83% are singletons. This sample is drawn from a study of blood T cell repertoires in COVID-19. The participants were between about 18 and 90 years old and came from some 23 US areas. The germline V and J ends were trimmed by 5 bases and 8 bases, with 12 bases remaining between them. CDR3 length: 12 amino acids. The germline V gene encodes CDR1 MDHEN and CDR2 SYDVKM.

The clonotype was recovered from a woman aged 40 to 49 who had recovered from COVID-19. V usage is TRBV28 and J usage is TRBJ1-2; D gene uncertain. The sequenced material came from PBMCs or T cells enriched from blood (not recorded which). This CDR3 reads CASSLPKSGYTF. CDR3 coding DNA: TGTGCCAGCAGTCTGCCGAAGAGCGGCTACACCTTC.